This T cell receptor beta chain was retrieved from a study of cytomegalovirus exposure and HLA in healthy donors. Study-level background: About 85 million unique TCRs from HLA-typed donors were held in an early release of data.

This PCR relied on a set of 60 Vbeta primers and 13 Jbeta primers. As originally analysed: In a later analysis, the count reached some 75 million unique TCR beta chains, with about 9.9 million shared. The assay was immunoSEQ multiplex PCR, and TCRdb's table has in-frame clones only and misses some. Clone size and V and J calls were adopted from that table, with D and trimming inferred from the DNA. The data show about 64,000 clones, roughly 73% seen once. Study-level points and caveats: In a later analysis, a missense DCLRE1C variant was linked to TCR beta V- and J-gene trimming.

Germline V lookup: CDR1 MGHRA, CDR2 YSYEKL. CDR3 size: 14 residues. The germline V and J ends were trimmed by 0 bases and 2 bases, with 5 bases remaining between them. Turning to this clone: Antigen: not known.

This TCR came from a male donor in good health and CMV-seropositive. Sequencing was performed on PBMCs. The V and J genes are TRBV4-1 and TRBJ1-3; D is unclear. CDR3: CASSQEIAGNTIYF. CDR3 nucleotide sequence: TGCGCCAGCAGCCAAGAAATCGCTGGAAACACCATATATTTT.